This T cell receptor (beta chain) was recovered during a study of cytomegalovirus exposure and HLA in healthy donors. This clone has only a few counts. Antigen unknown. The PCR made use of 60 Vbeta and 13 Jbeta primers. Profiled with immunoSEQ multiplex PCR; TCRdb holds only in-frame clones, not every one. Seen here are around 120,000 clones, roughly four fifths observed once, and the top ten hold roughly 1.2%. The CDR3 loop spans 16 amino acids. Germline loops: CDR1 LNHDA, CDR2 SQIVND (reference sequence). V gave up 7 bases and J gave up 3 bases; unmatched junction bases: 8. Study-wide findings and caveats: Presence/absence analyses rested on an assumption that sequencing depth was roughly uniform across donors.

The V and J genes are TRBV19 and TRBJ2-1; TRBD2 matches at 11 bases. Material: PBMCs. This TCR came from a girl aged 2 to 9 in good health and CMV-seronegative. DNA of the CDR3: TGTGCCAGTAATGAGCTAGCGGGAGGAAACTACAATGAGCAGTTCTTC. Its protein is CASNELAGGNYNEQFF.